This record concerns one T cell receptor beta chain sequence. Primers used in a second PCR of roughly 6 to 12 cycles were a sample-barcoded 5' primer and a J-beta primer mix. One entry per CDR3 protein, called by TCRdb with MiXCR from the 5' RACE reads. Of around 800,000 distinct CDR3 sequences listed, approximately 67% are singletons. The data were taken from a study of blood T cells in healthy people across ages. V gave up 5 bases and J gave up 4 bases; unmatched junction bases: 6. CDR3 length: 14 amino acids. The germline CDR1 and CDR2 sequences are SGHTA and FQGTGA. The rearrangement uses TRBV7-3 and TRBJ2-3; 7 bases are shared with TRBD2. The TCR was taken from a man aged 25 to 40 in good health. The material sequenced was blood. The CDR3 DNA follows: TGTGCCAGCAGCCCGTTGAGCGGGGCAGATACGCAGTATTTT. Protein: CASSPLSGADTQYF.